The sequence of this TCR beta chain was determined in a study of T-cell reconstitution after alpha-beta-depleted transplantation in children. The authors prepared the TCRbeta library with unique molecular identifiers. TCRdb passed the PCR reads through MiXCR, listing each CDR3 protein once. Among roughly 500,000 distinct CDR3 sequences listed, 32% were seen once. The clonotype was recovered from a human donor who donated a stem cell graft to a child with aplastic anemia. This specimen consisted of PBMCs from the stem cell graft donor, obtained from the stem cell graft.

The CDR3 DNA reads as TGTGCCTGGAGTGTGGGTAACCAGCCCCAGCATTTT. This sequence encodes CAWSVGNQPQHF. The gene calls are TRBV30 and TRBJ1-5, with unresolved D. The CDR3 runs to 12 residues. CDR1 GTSNPN and CDR2 SVGIG come from the germline V gene (reference sequence). V was trimmed by 0 bases and J by 7 bases, leaving 7 bases between them. The complete variable domain, with remaining parts taken from reference TRBV30 and TRBJ1-5, reads SQTIHQWPATLVQPVGSPLSLECTVEGTSNPNLYWYRQAAGRGLQLLFYSVGIGQISSEVPQNLSASRPQDRQFILSSKKLLLSDSGFYLCAWSVGNQPQHFGDGTRLSIL.